This T cell receptor beta chain was observed in a study of radiation and T cells in renal cell carcinoma. The study, taken as a whole, reports: In blood, top tumor clones expanded by 2 weeks, shrinking by 4. No pretreatment tumor biopsies were available for baseline clonotypes.

For this clone: Its antigen is unidentified.

Trimming cost V 2 bases and J 7 bases; bases outside gene matches: 7. The CDR3 is made up of 14 amino acids. Germline V gene lookup returns CDR1 MNHEY and CDR2 SVGAGI. TCRdb's copy holds only in-frame clones and misses some; the assay was immunoSEQ multiplex PCR. The sample contains 90,000 to 95,000 clones, 82% of which appear only once. Time point specified: baseline pretreatment blood. Noted treatment: 15 Gy SBRT to primary tumor, nephrectomy 4 weeks later. After SBRT, blood was collected at 2 and 4 weeks, plus baseline. This clonotype was obtained from a man aged 55 to 69 with renal cell carcinoma. This chain joins TRBV6-5 and TRBJ2-7; 8 bases are shared with TRBD2. This specimen was blood, taken from a patient whose treatment included radiotherapy and nephrectomy. CDR3 sequence: CASSYRGGTFEQYF. The CDR3 DNA is TGTGCCAGCAGTTACCGGGGGGGGACATTTGAGCAGTACTTC.